This T cell receptor beta chain was retrieved from a study of OX40 agonist ivuxolimab in advanced cancers. Overall study: At doses from 0.01 to 10 mg/kg, patients were given intravenous ivuxolimab every 2 weeks. The eligibility criteria allowed prior anti-PD-1, anti-PD-L1 or anti-CTLA-4 therapy, and approximately 40% had some.

General study results and limits: At 0.1 to 3.0 mg/kg, CD4+ and CD8+ blood T cells expanded clonally by week 6. Some patients who did not respond also had low normalized T-cell clonal expansion.

As concerns this clone: As yet, its antigen is unknown.

Germline lookup yields CDR1 SGDLS and CDR2 YYNGEE. Trimming removed 0 bases from V and 0 bases from J, with 9 bases in between. The CDR3 runs to 16 residues. The table came from immunoSEQ multiplex PCR; TCRdb's copy has only in-frame clones and leaves some out. The repertoire holds about 23,000 clones, with under 85% as singletons. The V call is TRBV9, the J call TRBJ2-2; D may be TRBD1 (5 bases). Specimen: CD4+ or CD8+ T cells sorted from blood, collected in a trial of the OX40 agonist ivuxolimab. The receptor's source is an adult with an advanced solid tumor such as melanoma, head and neck, liver or kidney cancer. The CDR3 DNA sequence: TGTGCCAGCAGCGTAGCGGCAGGGACGAACACCGGGGAGCTGTTTTTT. Residues: CASSVAAGTNTGELFF.